This T cell receptor (beta chain) came from a study of shared clonotypes between healthy human individuals (dated by TCRdb to 2020 to 2021). With respect to the entire study: The cohort comprised two women and a few men aged 18 to 49 years. To increase sequencing depth and limit assay-specific biases, different laboratories used diverse techniques to prepare libraries and sequence TCR repertoires. Leukapheresis yielded between about 0.94 and 9 billion PBMCs per donor. To estimate repertoire size and how much clonotypes are shared between individuals, the study performed deep sequencing of blood TCR repertoires from 4 to 6 healthy adults. For each donor, three plates each were used for CD4 naive and CD4 memory, two plates were used for CD8 naive, and one plate was used for CD8 memory.

Trimmed from V: 7 bases; trimmed from J: 5 bases; junction bases lacking a gene match: 4. CDR1 and CDR2 are drawn from the germline V gene: WSHSY, SAAADI. Including cysteine and phenylalanine, the CDR3 has 14 amino acids. The sequence is cut down to CDR3 DNA, 42 bases in frame from base 1. For the CD8 naive samples, CD45RO-negative cells were positively selected for CCR7, yielding a CD45RA+CCR7+ population from which TemRA cells were excluded. Healthy HIV-negative adults with no recently reported acute infections or vaccinations were included as donors. All donors were Caucasian adults living in Nashville, Tennessee, USA. Blood was obtained by leukapheresis, after which PBMCs were separated by Ficoll-Histopaque density gradient centrifugation and cryopreserved in liquid nitrogen vapor phase. Purity and quantity of every magnetically sorted T cell population were checked by analytical flow cytometry. Each sorted fraction had its genomic DNA isolated and then quantified by UV absorbance on a Nanodrop 2000c.

This clone was detected only once. No antigen is known for it. It has no much larger one-base neighbor in the sample; base qualities were not kept. Study-wide findings and limitations: Sampling was restricted to blood, and TCR repertoires in tissue are likely to differ from TCR repertoires in blood. Roughly 5.2% of naive CD4, 3.5% of naive CD8, roughly 2.5% of memory CD4, and around 0.42% of memory CD8 clonotypes were shared across four donors. Pairwise subsampling led to the expectation that sequencing depth would affect the degree of clonotype sharing among donors. Naive subsets generally had larger estimated clonotype richness than memory subsets did. Because the study included only a small number of donors, the genetic and exposure-history diversity represented was limited. Incomplete sequencing was indicated by rarefaction of sorted-subset datasets, despite the large sequencing depth. Higher generation probabilities were observed for clonotypes shared by all four sorted-subset donors than for non-shared clonotypes.

Using the deep immunoSEQ assay, multiplex PCR amplified TCR CDR3 regions from genomic DNA. Extracted genomic DNA from each cell subset was spread evenly across all wells of several immunoSEQ 96-well plates, with each plate serving as a replicate. For sorted subsets, 200 to 250 ng of genomic DNA, equivalent to tens of thousands of T cell genomes, went into each replicate PCR. The purified libraries were quantified using a Qubit 3.0 fluorometer, sized with a Bioanalyzer 2100, and then quantified again using the KAPA Library Quantification kit. Every immunoSEQ 96-well plate was sequenced on a dedicated single-read 150-cycle Illumina NextSeq 550 flow cell. Turning to the authors' computational methods: Because the immunoSEQ output included only junctional sequences and no quality scores, the filtering could not be the same as the filtering used for full-length reads. To assign V/J genes and CDR3, sequences were annotated against IMGT germline references using PyIR, a Python wrapper for IgBLAST v1.9. Any read was removed if the V/J assignment was weak (E-value above 1e-6), the CDR3 was missing, or the read contained stop codons, out-of-frame junctions, or ambiguous translated residues. V3J clonotypes were defined by identical inferred V gene, J gene, and CDR3 amino acid sequence. Percentage overlap between repertoires was calculated by dividing the number of shared unique clonotypes by the size of the smaller repertoire. Three approaches were used to assess repertoire richness: RTK rarefaction, the Chao1 estimator, and Recon v2.1 estimates of unobserved clonotypes. Generation probabilities were computed with OLGA for all TCRbeta clonotypes obtained by the gDNA method from a few donors. TCRdb provides this immuneACCESS table in a form limited to in-frame rearrangements. Some clones are lacking; in checked studies, under half of them reflect an unresolved V gene, and why the rest are absent is not known. The D gene and trimming were derived from the DNA, and the V and J assignments and clone size from that table. This sample is represented by about 2 million clones; about 95% of them were singletons. Of the sample, around 1% falls within the top ten clones.

The sequenced sample was naive CD8+ T cells sorted from blood. The cell subset or site label of this sample denotes: CD45RA+CCR7+. The receptor was derived from a young man in good health. The rearranged segments are TRBV10-2 and TRBJ2-5, and TRBD2 aligns with 13 junction nucleotides. The sequenced DNA is TGCGCCAGCAAGACTAGCGGGGGGACCGAGACCCAGTACTTC. It codes for CASKTSGGTETQYF.